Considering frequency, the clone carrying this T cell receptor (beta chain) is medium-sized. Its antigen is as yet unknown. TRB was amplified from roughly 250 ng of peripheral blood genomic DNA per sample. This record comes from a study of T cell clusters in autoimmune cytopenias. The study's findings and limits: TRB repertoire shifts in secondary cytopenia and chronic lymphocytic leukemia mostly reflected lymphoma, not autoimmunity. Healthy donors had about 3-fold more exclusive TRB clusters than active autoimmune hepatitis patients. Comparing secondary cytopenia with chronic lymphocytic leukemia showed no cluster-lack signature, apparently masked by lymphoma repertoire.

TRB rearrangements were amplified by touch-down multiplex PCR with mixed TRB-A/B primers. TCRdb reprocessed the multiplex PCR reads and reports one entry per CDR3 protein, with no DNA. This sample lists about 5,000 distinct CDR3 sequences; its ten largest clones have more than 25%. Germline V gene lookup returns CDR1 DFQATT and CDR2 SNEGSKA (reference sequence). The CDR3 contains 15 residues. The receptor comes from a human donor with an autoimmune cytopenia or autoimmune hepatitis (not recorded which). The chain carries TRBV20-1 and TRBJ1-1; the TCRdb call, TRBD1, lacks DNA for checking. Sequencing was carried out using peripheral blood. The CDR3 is CSARGAAGQGTEAFF.